This T cell receptor beta chain was obtained from a study of blood T cell repertoires in COVID-19. At the level of the study: The samples span acute and convalescent COVID-19 from the United States, Italy and Spain. Nucleic acid was either cDNA or gDNA, and it came from T cells, B-cell-depleted T cells, or PBMCs.

Trimming removed 4 bases from V and 3 bases from J; junction bases left unmatched: 9. CDR1 and CDR2 (germline): SGHTA, FQGTGA. The length of the CDR3 is 16 residues. Some clones are missing from TCRdb's copy, which holds only in-frame ones; the method was immunoSEQ multiplex PCR. There are about 100,000 clones in the sample; 85% to 90% occur only once, and under 5.5% lies in the top ten. This receptor was identified in a human donor in a cohort sampled during active COVID-19. The specimen was peripheral blood. This chain uses TRBV7-3 with TRBJ2-3, with TRBD2 matching 8 bases. CDR3 sequence: CASSSEREWGTDTQYF. CDR3 nucleotides: TGTGCCAGCAGCTCCGAGCGGGAGTGGGGAACAGATACGCAGTATTTT.